This TCR beta chain derives from a study of sequential checkpoint blockade in melanoma. Study information: Both treatment sequences were followed by maintenance nivolumab.

As for treatment: randomized to nivolumab then ipilimumab (arm A) or the reverse (arm B). CDR3 length: 17 amino acids. Losses at the gene ends were 1 base for V and 3 bases for J; bases not matched to a gene: 12. The germline V gene encodes CDR1 SGHNT and CDR2 YENEEA. Produced via immunoSEQ multiplex PCR; TCRdb's table is partial and in-frame only. The table has some 22,000 clones, around 26% seen once. This clone has a handful of counts. The TCR originated in a human donor with melanoma. The starting material was tumor tissue (inferred from file names), obtained from a patient given nivolumab and ipilimumab in sequence. The rearrangement links TRBV11-3 to TRBJ2-7; 7 bases are a match to TRBD2. The CDR3 bases are TGTGCCAGCAGCTTAGGAGGATCCCTAGCGGTAAGCTACGAGCAGTACTTC. This translates into CASSLGGSLAVSYEQYF.